Presented here are 2 T cell receptor beta chains from one specimen sequenced in a study of T cell repertoires in cytomegalovirus infection. Using its own MiXCR run on the reads, TCRdb lists one record per CDR3 protein. The sample lists approximately 200,000 distinct CDR3 sequences, about 30% occurring once. Sequencing was done on a sample of PBMCs. The receptors were gathered from a human donor in good health (CMV status not recorded). Some clones in this sample may be carry-over from other donors' samples.

The rearrangement joins TRBV28 to TRBJ1-2, with 9 bases matching TRBD1. From germline, CDR1 is MDHEN and CDR2 SYDVKM. J gave up 5 bases and V 5 bases, and 6 bases lay outside the gene matches. This CDR3 contains 14 residues. In DNA, the CDR3 is TGTGCCAGCAGTGGGACAGGGCTGGGGTATGGCTACACCTTC. This gives the protein CASSGTGLGYGYTF.

This clonotype was counted a few times. The chain carries TRBV29-1 and TRBJ2-1; 7 bases align to TRBD1. V shed 5 bases and J 7 bases; nucleotides not matched to a gene: 8. Germline values: CDR1 SQVTM, CDR2 ANQGSEA. The CDR3 runs 13 residues. The DNA for the CDR3 is TGCAGCGTTCGCCTTGACAGGGAAAATGAGCAGTTCTTC. This gives the protein CSVRLDRENEQFF.